This T cell receptor (beta chain) was profiled in a study of CD8+ T cells in alopecia areata. CDR3 size: 12 residues. The germline V and J ends were trimmed by 0 bases and 10 bases, with 10 bases remaining between them. Germline V CDR1 and CDR2: SGHDT, YYEEEE. Reverse transcription of extracted RNA yielded cDNA, which provided the sequencing template. Produced via immunoSEQ multiplex PCR; TCRdb's table is partial and in-frame only. The sample holds 140,000 or so clones, roughly 46% seen once. The receptor was derived from a human donor with alopecia areata. The sample consisted of CD4+ T cells sorted from blood, taken at week 0. The chain uses TRBV5-6 and TRBJ1-2; D not resolved. CDR3 protein: CASSLEEQSYTF. The CDR3 nucleotides read TGTGCCAGCAGCTTGGAGGAGCAATCCTACACCTTC.